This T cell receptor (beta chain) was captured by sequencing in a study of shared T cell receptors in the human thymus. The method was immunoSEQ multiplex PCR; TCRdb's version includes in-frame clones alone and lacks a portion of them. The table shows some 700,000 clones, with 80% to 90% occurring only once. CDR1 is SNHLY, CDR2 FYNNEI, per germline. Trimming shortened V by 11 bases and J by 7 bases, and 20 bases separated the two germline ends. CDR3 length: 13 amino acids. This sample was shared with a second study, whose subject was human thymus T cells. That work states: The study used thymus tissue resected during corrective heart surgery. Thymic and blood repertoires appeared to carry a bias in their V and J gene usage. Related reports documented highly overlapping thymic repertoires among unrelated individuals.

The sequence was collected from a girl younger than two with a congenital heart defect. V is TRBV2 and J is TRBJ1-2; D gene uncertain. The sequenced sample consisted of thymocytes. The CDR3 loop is CALRRASPAGYTF. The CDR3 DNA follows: TGTGCCCTAAGGCGGGCTTCTCCGGCTGGCTACACCTTC.